Listed here are 15 T cell receptor beta chains from one sample, sequenced in a study of CD8 T cells in Susac syndrome. Reverse transcription used about 0.45 to 1 ug RNA and random hexamers. TCRdb analysed the immunoSEQ multiplex PCR reads with MiXCR anew, one entry per CDR3 protein. The top ten clones hold about 0.091% of a sample with a few hundred thousand distinct CDR3 sequences, approximately 95% of them seen once. Sequencing was done on a sample of CD4+ T cells from PBMCs. These receptors came from a human donor with multiple sclerosis.

DNA for the CDR3: TGCAGCCCTAGCGGGCAGTTCTTC. Translation: CSPSGQFF. This chain joins TRBV20-1 and TRBJ2-1, with 7 bases aligning to TRBD2. The length of the CDR3 is 8 residues. Germline-derived CDR1 and CDR2 are DFQATT and SNEGSKA (reference sequence).

The rearrangement links TRBV5-6 to TRBJ2-7; 8 bases are a match to TRBD1. Germline assignment: CDR1 SGHDT and CDR2 YYEEEE. The CDR3 totals 13 residues. Trimming removed 3 bases from V and 7 bases from J; junction bases left unmatched: 6. The CDR3 sequence is CASSSGQGWEQYF. For the CDR3, the DNA is TGTGCCAGCAGCTCCGGACAGGGCTGGGAGCAGTACTTC.

The gene calls are TRBV6-2 or TRBV6-3 and TRBJ2-7; D call uncertain. This CDR3 spans 12 amino acids. Germline V gene sequence: CDR1 MNHEY, CDR2 SVGEGT. Deletions cut 6 bases from V and 7 bases from J, with 13 bases between. The CDR3 DNA reads TGTGCCAGCAGCCTGACCTTGGTGGAGCAGTACTTC. This encodes CASSLTLVEQYF.

The J gene is TRBJ2-7, the V gene TRBV7-9; possibly TRBD1 or TRBD2 for D (5 bases each). Per germline, CDR1 SEHNR and CDR2 FQNEAQ (reference sequence). The V and J ends lost 4 bases and 7 bases respectively, with 11 bases between them. This CDR3 has 12 amino acids. This CDR3 is CASSSTAEEQYF. The CDR3 DNA reads TGTGCCAGCAGCTCGACAGCGGAAGAGCAGTACTTC. The variable domain in full, completed from reference TRBV7-9 and TRBJ2-7, reads DTGVSQNPRHKITKRGQNVTFRCDPISEHNRLYWYRQTLGQGPEFLTYFQNEAQLEKSRLLSDRFSAERPKGSFSTLEIQRTEQGDSAMYLCASSSTAEEQYFGPGTRLTVT.

This chain connects TRBV5-1 to TRBJ2-3; a weak D match, TRBD2 (5 bases). Germline CDR1 and CDR2: SGHRS and YFSETQ. The CDR3 totals 15 residues. Trimming stripped 7 bases from V and 2 bases from J, with 17 bases between. CDR3 amino acids: CASRPASGSTDTQYF. The CDR3 nucleotides read TGCGCCAGCCGCCCGGCAAGCGGCTCCACAGATACGCAGTATTTT.

The chain joins TRBV2 to TRBJ1-2; D remains ambiguous. The CDR3 consists of 12 residues. Germline assignment: CDR1 SNHLY and CDR2 FYNNEI. The germline V and J ends were trimmed by 2 bases and 5 bases, with 6 bases remaining between them. The CDR3 bases are TGTGCCAGCAGTGAATTCACTTATGGCTACACCTTC. This sequence encodes CASSEFTYGYTF.

The genes are TRBV3-1 and TRBJ2-5; the D gene is possibly TRBD2 (5 bases). V shed 3 bases and J shed 5 bases, with 10 bases lying between them. The CDR3 consists of 13 residues. Germline CDR1 LGHDT, CDR2 YNNKEL (reference sequence). Here the CDR3 DNA reads TGTGCCAGCAGCCAGGGAGAGTGGGAGACCCAGTACTTC. Its translation is CASSQGEWETQYF.

The gene calls are TRBV10-2 and TRBJ1-1; D is unresolved. The CDR3 runs 14 residues. Deletions cut 1 base from V and 1 base from J, with 7 bases between. Germline loops: CDR1 WSHSY, CDR2 SAAADI. The CDR3 DNA is TGCGCCAGCAGTGAGTTCGGGCAGAACACTGAAGCTTTCTTT. It specifies CASSEFGQNTEAFF.

A single count supports this clonotype. This rearrangement joins TRBV12-3 or TRBV12-4 to TRBJ1-2; TRBD1 matches 9 bases. The V segment lost 7 bases and the J segment 6 bases; nucleotides outside the gene matches: 9. This CDR3 is 14 amino acids long. In DNA form, the CDR3 reads TGTGCCAGCAACCGGGACAGGGAACGGGATGGCTACACCTTC. Its protein product is CASNRDRERDGYTF.

The chain is built from TRBV29-1 and TRBJ1-1, with a weak D call TRBD1 (5 bases). This CDR3 is 14 amino acids long. V lost 7 bases, J lost 1 base, and 16 bases lay in between. Germline V lookup: CDR1 SQVTM, CDR2 ANQGSEA. As DNA, the CDR3 is TGCAGCGCCCCGGGGCGGGGCGCGAACACTGAAGCTTTCTTT. It specifies CSAPGRGANTEAFF. Together with reference TRBV29-1 and TRBJ1-1, the CDR3 gives the full variable domain: SAVISQKPSRDICQRGTSLTIQCQVDSQVTMMFWYRQQPGQSLTLIATANQGSEATYESGFVIDKFPISRPNLTFSTLTVSNMSPEDSSIYLCSAPGRGANTEAFFGQGTRLTVV.

The chain carries TRBV20-1 and TRBJ2-7, with 9 bases identical to TRBD2. The junction had 6 bases not matched to a gene; V was cut back by 6 bases and J by 0 bases. The length of the CDR3 is 14 residues. Germline values: CDR1 DFQATT, CDR2 SNEGSKA (reference sequence). Here the CDR3 DNA reads TGCAGTGCCCTAGCGGGACTCCTCTCCTACGAGCAGTACTTC. This gives the protein CSALAGLLSYEQYF.

The rearrangement joins TRBV5-1 to TRBJ1-1; D remains ambiguous. Trimming cost V 9 bases and J 0 bases, with 12 bases left between them. Germline-derived CDR1 and CDR2 are SGHRS and YFSETQ. CDR3 size: 13 residues. The CDR3 loop reads CATRFWMNTEAFF. CDR3 nucleotides: TGCGCCACCCGGTTTTGGATGAACACTGAAGCTTTCTTT. Full variable domain (remainder filled in from reference TRBV5-1 and TRBJ1-1): KAGVTQTPRYLIKTRGQQVTLSCSPISGHRSVSWYQQTPGQGLQFLFEYFSETQRNKGNFPGRFSGRQFSNSRSEMNVSTLELGDSALYLCATRFWMNTEAFFGQGTRLTVV.

The V and J genes are TRBV29-1 and TRBJ2-1; D is unresolved. CDR1 is SQVTM, CDR2 ANQGSEA, per germline. Trimming pared 7 bases from V and 7 bases from J, leaving 8 bases between. This CDR3 has 10 residues. Here the CDR3 reads CSAWQNEQFF. CDR3 DNA sequence: TGCAGCGCGTGGCAGAATGAGCAGTTCTTC.

This CDR3 is CASSLSARGRGDTQYF. The CDR3 DNA reads as TGCGCCAGCAGCTTGTCGGCCAGGGGGCGAGGAGATACGCAGTATTTT. The V gene is TRBV5-1, the J gene TRBJ2-3, with TRBD1 identical over 8 bases. The V and J ends lost 1 base and 5 bases, in that order; junction bases with no gene match: 9. The CDR3 length is 16 residues. Germline V gives CDR1 SGHRS, CDR2 YFSETQ. The full variable domain, rest sourced from reference TRBV5-1 and TRBJ2-3, is KAGVTQTPRYLIKTRGQQVTLSCSPISGHRSVSWYQQTPGQGLQFLFEYFSETQRNKGNFPGRFSGRQFSNSRSEMNVSTLELGDSALYLCASSLSARGRGDTQYFGPGTRLTVL.

J is TRBJ2-3 and V is TRBV3-1; D is unresolved. The CDR3 has 12 amino acids. Germline V gene lookup returns CDR1 LGHDT and CDR2 YNNKEL (reference sequence). V was shortened by 0 bases and J by 5 bases, with 3 bases between the two germline ends. The CDR3, as DNA: TGTGCCAGCAGCCAAGAGTTAGATACGCAGTATTTT. It yields the protein CASSQELDTQYF.